This TCR beta chain appears in the sequencing data of a study of blood T cell repertoires in COVID-19. Study in general: COVID-19 samples from acute and convalescent phases originated in the United States, Italy and Spain.

Here immunoSEQ multiplex PCR was the method, and the copy in TCRdb shows in-frame clones only, minus some. The table includes tens of thousands of clones, around four fifths detected once. Seattle researchers signed up patients amid active infection and tracked them longitudinally. Sequencing used peripheral blood. The source is a woman aged 70-85 years with COVID-19, enrolled during active disease.

The CDR3 DNA reads as TGTGCCAGCCCAAACAGACAGGGTAGGTATGGCTACACCTTC. Amino acid sequence: CASPNRQGRYGYTF. The genes are TRBV2 and TRBJ1-2; 7 bases are shared with TRBD1. The germline gives CDR1 SNHLY, CDR2 FYNNEI. The ends lost 8 bases at V and 5 bases at J; junction bases unmatched: 11. This CDR3 region has 14 residues.